This T cell receptor beta chain was identified in a study of Ad26.COV2.S vaccination and SARS-CoV-2 variants (dated by TCRdb to the early 2020s). General notes on the study: Donors in the vaccine arm were drawn from COV1001, a multicentre, randomized, double-blind, placebo-controlled phase I-IIa trial testing Ad26.COV2.S in healthy adults. Ad26.COV2.S was administered intramuscularly at 5 x 10^10 or 1 x 10^11 viral particles, either as a single shot or as two shots given 56 days apart. The specificity and breadth of SARS-CoV-2-reactive T cell receptors after Ad26.COV2.S vaccination were assessed by TCRbeta repertoire sequencing. A total of around 32 samples were included in the TCR-sequenced set, comprising some 20 Ad26.COV2.S vaccine recipients, 5 placebo recipients and 8 SARS-CoV-2 convalescent individuals. Trial participants were randomized into five groups of five: low-dose or high-dose Ad26.COV2.S given once or twice, or placebo on both occasions. Investigators did not know the trial group allocation while performing experiments and assessing outcomes. General conclusions and limits of the study: Vaccine and placebo recipients had similar non-spike TCR breadth, a finding consistent with the vaccine containing only spike. Substantial breadth of spike-specific CD8+ and CD4+ T cell responses was reported after vaccination. The authors noted that total T cell responses may have been underestimated by the TCR breadth and depth analyses. Spike-specific TCR breadth was higher in Ad26.COV2.S recipients than in placebo recipients (P = 0.0014). The study was not powered to compare responses between vaccine doses or regimens.

CDR1 and CDR2 are drawn from the germline V gene: MNHEY, SVGAGI. From its cysteine to its phenylalanine, the CDR3 spans 12 amino acids. Of all the DNA, just the CDR3 is kept, 36 bases in frame from base 1. V gives up 5 bases and J gives up 3 bases, and the segment between their germline ends measures 4 bases. The treatment or condition label for this specimen denotes: some 20 received Ad26.COV2.S at low or high dose, single or two shots; roughly five received placebo; per-sample allocation not given. For vaccine and placebo recipients, repertoires were sequenced using samples collected on day 63 after the first injection. In Cohort 1b, roughly 26 adults aged 18-55 years were enrolled at a single site in Boston, USA, between 29 July and 7 August 2020. Ad26.COV2.S was a replication-incompetent adenovirus type 26 vector expressing a prefusion-stabilized SARS-CoV-2 spike protein from the original Wuhan strain.

The immunoSEQ Assay was used to sequence TCRbeta CDR3 regions. After extraction, genomic DNA underwent amplification by bias-controlled multiplex PCR, followed by high-throughput sequencing. For the original study's pipeline: To quantify the absolute abundance of every unique TCRbeta CDR3 region, sequences were collapsed and filtered. T cell fraction was estimated by normalization of TCRbeta template counts to usable DNA, with usable DNA being measured through amplification of reference genes present in all nucleated cells. Repertoire TCRs were annotated as SARS-CoV-2-specific when V gene, CDR3 amino acid sequence and J gene were exactly matched to a known reactive TCR set. MIRA supplied the reference SARS-CoV-2 TCR set, which was filtered for enrichment in COVID-19-positive ImmuneCODE repertoires so that public or cross-reactive TCRs were removed. Based on the MIRA antigens, annotated TCRs were further analysed at the level of specific ORF or position within ORF. Depth was the summed frequency of annotated unique rearrangements, while breadth was defined as annotated unique rearrangements over total unique productive rearrangements. Group comparisons of TCR breadth used two-sided Wilcoxon rank-sum tests. In TCRdb, the immuneACCESS table is reduced to in-frame sequences with V and J assigned. These tables do not hold every clone; where another copy was compared, an unresolved V gene accounts for under half, and the others remain unexplained. D and trimming were read from the DNA, whereas the V and J calls and clone size are those reported in that table. For this sample the table gives about 680,000 clones, of which roughly 90% were detected only once. The ten largest clones take up approximately 1.5% of the sample.

Worth noting for this clone: Its antigen has not been determined. The sample holds no much larger clone one base away, and base qualities are not on file.

The receptor was derived from a person between 18 and 59 years old who received the Ad26.COV2.S COVID-19 vaccine or a placebo. The chain is encoded by TRBV6-5 joined to TRBJ2-2; no D gene is confidently identified. The starting material was peripheral blood, obtained in a trial of Ad26.COV2.S vaccine versus placebo. The CDR3 loop reads CASSRHTGELFF. The DNA is TGTGCCAGCAGTCGCCACACCGGGGAGCTGTTTTTT.